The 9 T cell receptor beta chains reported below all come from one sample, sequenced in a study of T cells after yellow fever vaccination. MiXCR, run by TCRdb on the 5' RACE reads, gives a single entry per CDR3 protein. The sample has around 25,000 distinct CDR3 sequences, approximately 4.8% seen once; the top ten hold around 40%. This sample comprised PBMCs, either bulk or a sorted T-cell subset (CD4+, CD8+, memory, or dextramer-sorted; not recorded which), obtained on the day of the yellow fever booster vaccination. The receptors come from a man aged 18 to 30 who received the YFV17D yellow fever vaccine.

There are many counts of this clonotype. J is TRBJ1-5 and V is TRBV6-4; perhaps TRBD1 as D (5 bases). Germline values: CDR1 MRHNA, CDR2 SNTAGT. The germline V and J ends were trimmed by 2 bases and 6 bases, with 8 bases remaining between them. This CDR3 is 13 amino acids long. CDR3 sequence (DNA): TGTGCCAGCAGTGACGAGGGGATTCAGCCCCAGCATTTT. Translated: CASSDEGIQPQHF.

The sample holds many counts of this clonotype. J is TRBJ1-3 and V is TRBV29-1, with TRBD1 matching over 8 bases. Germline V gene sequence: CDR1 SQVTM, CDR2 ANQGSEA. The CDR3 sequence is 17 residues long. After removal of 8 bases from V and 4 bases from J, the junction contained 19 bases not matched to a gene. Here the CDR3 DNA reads TGCAGCCTCTCCGGGACAGGAAACAGGTTCTTCGGAAACACCATATATTTT. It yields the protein CSLSGTGNRFFGNTIYF.

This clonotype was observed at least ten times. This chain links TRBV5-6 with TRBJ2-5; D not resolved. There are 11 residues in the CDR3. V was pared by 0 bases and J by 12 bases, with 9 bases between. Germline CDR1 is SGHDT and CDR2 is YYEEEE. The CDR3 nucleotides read TGTGCCAGCAGCTTGGACTCCGAGGAGTACTTC. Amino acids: CASSLDSEEYF.

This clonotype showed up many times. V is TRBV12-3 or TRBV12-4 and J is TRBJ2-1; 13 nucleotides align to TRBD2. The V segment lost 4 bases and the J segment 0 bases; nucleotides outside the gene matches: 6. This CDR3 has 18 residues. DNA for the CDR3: TGTGCCAGCAGTTGGACTAGCGGGGGCTCAAGCTCCTACAATGAGCAGTTCTTC. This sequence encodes CASSWTSGGSSSYNEQFF.

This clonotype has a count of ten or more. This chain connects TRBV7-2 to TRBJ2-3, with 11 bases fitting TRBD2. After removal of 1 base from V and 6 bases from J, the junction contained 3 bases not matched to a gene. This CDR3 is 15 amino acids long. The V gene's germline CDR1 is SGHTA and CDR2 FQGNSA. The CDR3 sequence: CASSLGLAGRDTQYF. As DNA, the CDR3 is TGTGCCAGCAGCTTAGGACTAGCGGGGAGGGATACGCAGTATTTT. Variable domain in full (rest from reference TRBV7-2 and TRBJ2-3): GAGVSQSPSNKVTEKGKDVELRCDPISGHTALYWYRQSLGQGLEFLIYFQGNSAPDKSGLPSDRFSAERTGGSVSTLTIQRTQQEDSAVYLCASSLGLAGRDTQYFGPGTRLTVL.

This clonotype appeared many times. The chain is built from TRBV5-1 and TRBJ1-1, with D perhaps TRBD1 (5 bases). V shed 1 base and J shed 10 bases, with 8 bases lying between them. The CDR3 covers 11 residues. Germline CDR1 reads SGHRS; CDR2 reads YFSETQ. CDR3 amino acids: CASSLQGRAFF. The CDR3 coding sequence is TGCGCCAGCAGCTTGCAGGGAAGAGCTTTCTTT. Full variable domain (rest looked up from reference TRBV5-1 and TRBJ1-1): KAGVTQTPRYLIKTRGQQVTLSCSPISGHRSVSWYQQTPGQGLQFLFEYFSETQRNKGNFPGRFSGRQFSNSRSEMNVSTLELGDSALYLCASSLQGRAFFGQGTRLTVV.

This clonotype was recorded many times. CDR3 nucleotides: TGTGCCAGCAGCTTCCGGGGATCATCCTACAATGAGCAGTTCTTC. This codes for CASSFRGSSYNEQFF. V and J are TRBV7-9 and TRBJ2-1; D may be TRBD2 (5 bases). Trimming took 3 bases from V and 1 from J, leaving 10 bases between them. The CDR3 sequence is 15 residues long. Germline V gene lookup returns CDR1 SEHNR and CDR2 FQNEAQ (reference sequence).

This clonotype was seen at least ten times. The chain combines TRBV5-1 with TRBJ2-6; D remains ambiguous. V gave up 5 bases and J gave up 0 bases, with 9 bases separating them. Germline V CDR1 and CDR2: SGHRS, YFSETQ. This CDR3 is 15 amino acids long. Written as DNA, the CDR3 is TGCGCCAGCAGAACGGGTGTCTCTGGGGCCAACGTCCTGACTTTC. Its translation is CASRTGVSGANVLTF.

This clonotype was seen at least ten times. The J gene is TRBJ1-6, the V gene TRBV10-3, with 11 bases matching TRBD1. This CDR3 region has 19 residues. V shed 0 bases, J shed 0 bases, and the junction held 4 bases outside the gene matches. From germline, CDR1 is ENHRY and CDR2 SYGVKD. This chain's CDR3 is CAISESLGTGGSYNSPLHF. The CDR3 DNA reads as TGTGCCATCAGTGAGTCCCTCGGGACAGGGGGCTCCTATAATTCACCCCTCCACTTT.